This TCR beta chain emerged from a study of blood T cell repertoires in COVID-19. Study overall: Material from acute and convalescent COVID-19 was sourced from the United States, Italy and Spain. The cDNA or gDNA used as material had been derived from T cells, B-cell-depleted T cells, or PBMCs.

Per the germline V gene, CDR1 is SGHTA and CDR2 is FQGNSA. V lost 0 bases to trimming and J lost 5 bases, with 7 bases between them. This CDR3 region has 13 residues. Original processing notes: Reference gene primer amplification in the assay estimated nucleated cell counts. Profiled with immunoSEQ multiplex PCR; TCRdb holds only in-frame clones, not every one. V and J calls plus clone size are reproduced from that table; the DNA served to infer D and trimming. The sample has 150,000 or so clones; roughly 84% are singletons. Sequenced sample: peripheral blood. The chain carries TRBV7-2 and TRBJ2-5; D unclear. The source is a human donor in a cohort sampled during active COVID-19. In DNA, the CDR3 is TGTGCCAGCAGCTTAGCACTCGGGGAGACCCAGTACTTC. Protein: CASSLALGETQYF.